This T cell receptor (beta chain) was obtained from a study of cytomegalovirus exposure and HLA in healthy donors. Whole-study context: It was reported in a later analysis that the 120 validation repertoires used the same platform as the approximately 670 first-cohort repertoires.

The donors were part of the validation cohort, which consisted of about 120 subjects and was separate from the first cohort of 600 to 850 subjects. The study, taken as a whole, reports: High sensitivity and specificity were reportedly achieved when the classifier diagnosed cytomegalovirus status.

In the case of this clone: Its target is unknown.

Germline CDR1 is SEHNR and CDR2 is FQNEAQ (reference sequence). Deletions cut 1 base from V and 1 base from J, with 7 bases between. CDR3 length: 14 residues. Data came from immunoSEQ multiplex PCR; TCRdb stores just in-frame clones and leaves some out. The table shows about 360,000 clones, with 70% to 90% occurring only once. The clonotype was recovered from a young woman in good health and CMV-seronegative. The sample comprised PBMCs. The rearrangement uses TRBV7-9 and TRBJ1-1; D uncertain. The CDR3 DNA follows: TGTGCCAGCAGCTTAGACGGTACGAACACTGAAGCTTTCTTT. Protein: CASSLDGTNTEAFF.